This is a list of T cell receptor beta chains from one sample in a study of blood T cell repertoires in COVID-19. TCRdb keeps only in-frame clones here, not all; method: immunoSEQ multiplex PCR. The data hold approximately 210,000 clones, with roughly 76% observed a single time. The source material was peripheral blood. These receptor sequences come from a human donor in a cohort sampled during active COVID-19. CDR3s include the opening cysteine and the closing phenylalanine or tryptophan. The order of the fields is V gene, J gene, CDR3 protein.

v_gene: TRBV29-1
j_gene: TRBJ2-7
CDR3aa: CSVEVRTGYEQYF

v_gene: TRBV7-8
j_gene: TRBJ2-7
CDR3aa: CASSHKYTGLAEYEQYF

v_gene: TRBV28
j_gene: TRBJ1-6
CDR3aa: CGVAVNNSPLHF

v_gene: TRBV6-4
j_gene: TRBJ2-4
CDR3aa: CASSDSGTGVGKNIQYF

v_gene: TRBV19
j_gene: TRBJ1-1
CDR3aa: CASSISENTEAFF

v_gene: TRBV15
j_gene: TRBJ2-7
CDR3aa: CATSSGQLPYEQYF

v_gene: TRBV27
j_gene: TRBJ1-2
CDR3aa: CASSLSRTYGYTF

v_gene: TRBV5-6
j_gene: TRBJ2-7
CDR3aa: CASSSWASSYEQYF

v_gene: TRBV7-9
j_gene: TRBJ1-3
CDR3aa: CASRWTASGNTIYF

v_gene: TRBV28
j_gene: TRBJ2-7
CDR3aa: CASTQPGLGHYEQYF

v_gene: TRBV3-1/TRBV3-2
j_gene: TRBJ1-2
CDR3aa: CASSHQYITNYGYTF

v_gene: TRBV6-2/TRBV6-3
j_gene: TRBJ2-7
CDR3aa: CASSKGQFSYEQYF

v_gene: TRBV5-6
j_gene: TRBJ1-2
CDR3aa: CASSLGSGVANYGYTF

v_gene: TRBV7-7
j_gene: TRBJ2-7
CDR3aa: CASSLVRRAYEQYF

v_gene: TRBV5-4
j_gene: TRBJ2-3
CDR3aa: CASSFPGTGSSSTDTQYF

v_gene: TRBV29-1
j_gene: TRBJ2-7
CDR3aa: CSVVGRGSYEQYF

v_gene: TRBV19
j_gene: TRBJ2-7
CDR3aa: CASSILAGELYEQYF

v_gene: TRBV2
j_gene: TRBJ1-4
CDR3aa: CASRGQTNEKLFF

v_gene: TRBV28
j_gene: TRBJ2-7
CDR3aa: CASSTGGSYEQYF

v_gene: TRBV7-2
j_gene: TRBJ2-7
CDR3aa: CASSLARDSYEQYF

v_gene: TRBV27
j_gene: TRBJ1-1
CDR3aa: CASSWDRAAEAFF

v_gene: TRBV5-1
j_gene: TRBJ2-1
CDR3aa: CASSSGTSGGTEQFF

v_gene: TRBV11-2
j_gene: TRBJ2-7
CDR3aa: CASSLVPGNYEQYF

v_gene: TRBV12-3/TRBV12-4
j_gene: TRBJ1-2
CDR3aa: CASSPDSNYGYTF

v_gene: TRBV18
j_gene: TRBJ1-3
CDR3aa: CASSPDSDSGNTIYF

v_gene: TRBV15
j_gene: TRBJ2-7
CDR3aa: CATSTTRIAGADEQYF

v_gene: TRBV10-3
j_gene: TRBJ1-6
CDR3aa: CAISSTGRTLHF

v_gene: TRBV23-1
j_gene: TRBJ2-1
CDR3aa: CASSQSLGTSGGGISYNEQFF

v_gene: TRBV4-2
j_gene: TRBJ2-7
CDR3aa: CASSDFPGSATEQYF

v_gene: TRBV29-1
j_gene: TRBJ2-3
CDR3aa: CSVEYEDSRTDTQYF

v_gene: TRBV18
j_gene: TRBJ2-7
CDR3aa: CASSPNNYEQYF

v_gene: TRBV4-2
j_gene: TRBJ2-7
CDR3aa: CASSQRGLAGVSSYEQYF

v_gene: TRBV6-6
j_gene: TRBJ1-1
CDR3aa: CASRQGGGSNTEAFF

v_gene: TRBV28
j_gene: TRBJ1-2
CDR3aa: CASSLNTQYYGYTF

v_gene: TRBV18
j_gene: TRBJ2-1
CDR3aa: CASSPRAGEEQFF

v_gene: TRBV7-6
j_gene: TRBJ2-3
CDR3aa: CASSLDGSSTDTQYF

v_gene: TRBV21-1
j_gene: TRBJ1-2
CDR3aa: CARGQDLGYGYTF

v_gene: TRBV9
j_gene: TRBJ1-2
CDR3aa: CASSVGQGLYGYTF

v_gene: TRBV20-1
j_gene: TRBJ1-1
CDR3aa: CSAQRGEAFF

v_gene: TRBV6-6
j_gene: TRBJ2-5
CDR3aa: CASSYGTQETQYF

v_gene: TRBV19
j_gene: TRBJ2-7
CDR3aa: CASSIGVTSGASYEQYF

v_gene: TRBV6-2/TRBV6-3
j_gene: TRBJ2-1
CDR3aa: CASRPAAGEQFF

v_gene: TRBV6-5
j_gene: TRBJ1-5
CDR3aa: CASSFTGGPQHF

v_gene: TRBV4-2
j_gene: TRBJ2-1
CDR3aa: CASSQDPSSPDSSYNEQFF

v_gene: TRBV29-1
j_gene: TRBJ2-2
CDR3aa: CSVESYRGGGELFF

v_gene: TRBV25-1
j_gene: TRBJ2-3
CDR3aa: CASSAETRYTQYF

v_gene: TRBV2
j_gene: TRBJ1-5
CDR3aa: CASGGQGGWSNQPQHF

v_gene: TRBV28
j_gene: TRBJ2-7
CDR3aa: CASSLFPPRQGSYEQYF

v_gene: TRBV27
j_gene: TRBJ2-7
CDR3aa: CASSLRQGYEQYF

v_gene: TRBV18
j_gene: TRBJ1-5
CDR3aa: CASSQKQATSNQPQHF

v_gene: TRBV5-8
j_gene: TRBJ2-7
CDR3aa: CASTFDRAAYEQYF

v_gene: TRBV27
j_gene: TRBJ2-7
CDR3aa: CASSPTSLLIPYEQYF